This note documents a single T cell receptor (beta chain) sequence. Its antigen is not known. The sample comes from a study of CXCR3-negative and CXCR3-positive naive CD8 T cells. General observations from the study: Memory cells showed distinct TRBV-TRBJ patterns, while the two naive subsets matched. Naive cells that were CXCR3-positive had more hydrophobic TRB CDR3s (compared with CXCR3-negative naive cells).

TRB cDNA libraries were made by UMI-labeled 5' RACE. TCRdb re-called the 5' RACE reads; one entry per CDR3 protein, DNA not given. This sample lists about 82,000 distinct CDR3 sequences; its ten largest clones have approximately 1.1%. The material sequenced was naive CXCR3- CD8+ T cells from blood. Subset meaning: CD45RO-CCR7+CD27+CD95- naive CD8+ T cells lacking CXCR3 (TNR3-). This clonotype was sampled from a human donor in good health. Some clones in this sample may be carry-over from other donors' samples.

CDR3 region: CASFYTGELFF. V and J are TRBV12-3 or TRBV12-4 and TRBJ2-2. This CDR3 has 11 residues.